What follows are 9 T cell receptor beta chains derived from one specimen sequenced in a study of T cell repertoires in cytomegalovirus infection. In TCRdb, the reads were re-called with MiXCR into one record per CDR3 protein. The table has roughly 300,000 distinct CDR3 sequences, roughly 26% seen once; the top ten hold roughly 13%. The sample comprised PBMCs. These receptors all stem from a human donor in good health (CMV status not recorded). Some clones in this sample may be carry-over from other donors' samples.

This clonotype was counted between two and nine times. This chain uses TRBV28 with TRBJ1-4; D not certain. This CDR3 is 12 amino acids long. Germline CDR1 reads MDHEN; CDR2 reads SYDVKM. V was trimmed by 7 bases and J by 8 bases, leaving 11 bases between them. The CDR3 sequence is CASTVGSEKLFF. The CDR3 DNA follows: TGTGCCAGCACAGTGGGGAGCGAAAAACTGTTTTTT.

V is TRBV25-1 and J is TRBJ2-7; tentative D call: TRBD1 (6 bases). Germline CDR1 is MGHDK and CDR2 is SYGVNS. The CDR3 contains 14 residues. The germline V and J ends were trimmed by 1 base and 6 bases, with 13 bases remaining between them. CDR3 sequence reads: CASSESGVNSEQYF. Written as DNA, the CDR3 is TGTGCCAGCAGTGAATCAGGGGTAAACTCCGAGCAGTACTTC.

This clonotype has more than one count but fewer than ten. The chain joins TRBV7-2 to TRBJ2-3; 11 nucleotides match TRBD2. The CDR3 contains 19 residues. CDR1 and CDR2 from the germline V gene are SGHTA and FQGNSA. The V gene end was trimmed by 5 bases and the J gene end by 2 bases; junction bases not matched to a gene: 15. CDR3 sequence reads: CASSHTSGSAPIITDTQYF. In DNA form, the CDR3 reads TGTGCCAGCAGCCATACTAGCGGGAGCGCGCCTATTATCACAGATACGCAGTATTTT.

In this sample, this clonotype turned up many times. The J gene is TRBJ1-1, the V gene TRBV4-2; TRBD1 might be the D (6 bases). Germline CDR1 and CDR2: LGHNA and YNFKEQ. Deletions cut 3 bases from V and 3 bases from J, with 14 bases between. The CDR3 has 15 residues. This chain's CDR3 is CASSQPDRVDTEAFF. As DNA, the CDR3 is TGTGCCAGCAGCCAGCCGGACAGAGTAGACACTGAAGCTTTCTTT.

The table lists this clonotype with a few counts. The V and J genes are TRBV29-1 and TRBJ2-3; 8 bases match TRBD1. Trimming cost V 7 bases and J 5 bases; bases outside gene matches: 8. Germline CDR1 reads SQVTM; CDR2 reads ANQGSEA. This CDR3 is built from 13 residues. The CDR3 DNA sequence: TGCAGCGCCACAGGGGGAGGAGGAGATACGCAGTATTTT. This translates into CSATGGGGDTQYF.

This clonotype came up a few times. V usage is TRBV15 and J usage is TRBJ1-2; 9 nucleotides align to TRBD1. This CDR3 has 17 residues. Trimming took 5 bases from V and 5 from J; bases not matched to a gene: 15. Germline CDR1 LNHNV, CDR2 YYDKDF (reference sequence). The CDR3 bases are TGTGCCACCAGCGGGCTGTTAGGACAGGGGAGATCTTATGGCTACACCTTC. As protein: CATSGLLGQGRSYGYTF.

As concerns this clonotype: The junction shows a germline mismatch at one end, possibly a read error. The chain links TRBV12-3 or TRBV12-4 to TRBJ1-3; the D gene is possibly TRBD1 (5 bases). The CDR3 has 15 residues. The DNA for the CDR3 is TGTGCCAGCAGTCCGGGACGGGTTGATGGAGACACCATATATTTT. Protein: CASSPGRVDGDTIYF.

Many counts were recorded for this clonotype. The chain combines TRBV7-2 with TRBJ2-1; possibly TRBD1 or TRBD2 for D (5 bases each). The CDR3 runs 14 residues. Trimming removed 5 bases from V and 5 bases from J, with 13 bases in between. Germline lookup yields CDR1 SGHTA and CDR2 FQGNSA. CDR3 amino acids: CASSPGAANNEQFF. DNA of the CDR3: TGTGCCAGCAGCCCCGGGGCAGCTAACAATGAGCAGTTCTTC.

V and J are TRBV6-2 or TRBV6-3 and TRBJ2-7; 7 bases are shared with TRBD1. This CDR3 spans 14 amino acids. J gave up 2 bases and V 5 bases, and 6 bases lay outside the gene matches. Germline assignment: CDR1 MNHEY and CDR2 SVGEGT. CDR3 protein: CASSPGQVPYEQYF. CDR3 coding DNA: TGTGCCAGCAGTCCCGGACAGGTTCCCTACGAGCAGTACTTC.